This TCR beta chain was identified during a study of graft-versus-host responses after intestinal transplantation. The study, taken as a whole, reports: Researchers found GvH clones in recipient marrow, and some showed up first in ileum or blood. Early post-transplant HvG declines showed an association with peak circulating GvH clone levels.

Regarding this clone: Antigen: not known.

Looked up from germline, CDR1 is MNHEY and CDR2 is SVGAGI. V gave up 0 bases and J gave up 7 bases; unmatched junction bases: 3. The CDR3 contains 15 residues. Sequencing used immunoSEQ multiplex PCR; TCRdb keeps in-frame clones, though not all of them. The sample holds about 110,000 clones, about 93% seen once. The sequence was collected from a human donor who received an intestinal transplant. The sample here was unstimulated CD8+ T cells sorted from spleen or lymph node cells, taken before intestinal transplant. The chain joins TRBV6-5 to TRBJ2-1, with 10 bases lining up with TRBD2. Here the CDR3 DNA reads TGTGCCAGCAGTTACTCGACTAGCGGGTCGAATGAGCAGTTCTTC. Translating it yields CASSYSTSGSNEQFF.